One sample yielded the 13 T cell receptor beta chains listed below, sequenced in a study of blood T cell repertoires in COVID-19. Data came from immunoSEQ multiplex PCR; TCRdb stores just in-frame clones and leaves some out. The sample holds under 200,000 clones, over 80% seen once. The sample consisted of peripheral blood. These receptor sequences come from a woman of 80 years or more with COVID-19, enrolled during active disease.

The CDR3 nucleotides read TGTGCCAGCAGGCGACTAGCGGGAGTTTACGAGCAGTACTTC. It codes for CASRRLAGVYEQYF. This chain connects TRBV6-5 to TRBJ2-7, with 12 bases aligning to TRBD2. Germline lookup yields CDR1 MNHEY and CDR2 SVGAGI. J gave up 4 bases and V 6 bases, and 4 bases lay outside the gene matches. The CDR3 runs 14 residues.

Concerning this clone: This sample also contains other DNA sequences that code for the same CDR3. The chain uses TRBV5-1 and TRBJ1-2; 10 bases map to TRBD1. V shed 0 bases, J shed 5 bases, and the junction held 4 bases outside the gene matches. CDR3 size: 15 residues. Germline assignment: CDR1 SGHRS and CDR2 YFSETQ. This CDR3 reads CASSLGTGGGYGYTF. The DNA for the CDR3 is TGCGCCAGCAGCTTGGGGACAGGGGGTGGATATGGCTACACCTTC. Full variable domain (remainder filled in from reference TRBV5-1 and TRBJ1-2): KAGVTQTPRYLIKTRGQQVTLSCSPISGHRSVSWYQQTPGQGLQFLFEYFSETQRNKGNFPGRFSGRQFSNSRSEMNVSTLELGDSALYLCASSLGTGGGYGYTFGSGTRLTVV.

This rearrangement joins TRBV7-9 to TRBJ1-1; D is undetermined. This CDR3 has 12 residues. The V end lost 3 bases, the J end lost 2 bases, and 4 bases lay between the germline ends. Germline loops: CDR1 SEHNR, CDR2 FQNEAQ (reference sequence). CDR3 in DNA: TGTGCCAGCAGCTTCCATAACACTGAAGCTTTCTTT. As protein: CASSFHNTEAFF.

The CDR3 DNA is TGTGCCAGCAGCCAGGGTTTGGGAACTAATGAAAAACTGTTTTTT. This sequence encodes CASSQGLGTNEKLFF. This chain connects TRBV11-3 to TRBJ1-4, with D possibly being TRBD1 (5 bases). The CDR3 runs 15 residues. Germline loops: CDR1 SGHNT, CDR2 YENEEA. V was shortened by 5 bases and J by 1 base, with 11 bases between the two germline ends.

The J gene is TRBJ1-1, the V gene TRBV5-1; D not resolved. The CDR3 has 14 amino acids. Germline CDR1 is SGHRS and CDR2 is YFSETQ. V was clipped by 3 bases and J by 11 bases, with 20 bases between them. For the CDR3, the DNA is TGCGCCAGCAGCTCGGAAGTAGGACTGTCGGGTGCTTTCTTT. This sequence encodes CASSSEVGLSGAFF.

The CDR3 is CASSTRTGGGGNEKLFF. In DNA, the CDR3 is TGTGCCAGCAGCACCCGGACAGGGGGCGGAGGTAATGAAAAACTGTTTTTT. The chain combines TRBV5-5 with TRBJ1-4; 11 bases agree with TRBD1. CDR1 is SGHKS and CDR2 is YYEKEE in the germline V gene (reference sequence). This CDR3 contains 17 residues. V lost 4 bases to trimming and J lost 4 bases; unmatched junction nucleotides: 9.

J is TRBJ2-2 and V is TRBV11-2; the match to TRBD2 covers 8 bases. This CDR3 has 16 residues. Germline V gene lookup returns CDR1 SGHAT and CDR2 FQNNGV. V was clipped by 1 base and J by 4 bases; unmatched bases: 5. The CDR3 here is CASSLVFSGITGELFF. CDR3 nucleotide sequence: TGTGCCAGCAGCTTAGTTTTTAGCGGGATCACCGGGGAGCTGTTTTTT.

The J gene is TRBJ1-2, the V gene TRBV6-5; TRBD1 agrees at 8 bases. Germline-derived CDR1 and CDR2 are MNHEY and SVGAGI. The length of the CDR3 is 14 residues. The trim removed 5 bases at V and 5 bases at J, leaving 7 bases unmatched. The CDR3 here is CASSRGTGGYGYTF. The CDR3, as DNA: TGTGCCAGCAGTCGGGGGACAGGTGGTTATGGCTACACCTTC.

This clone was recorded only once. The chain couples TRBV29-1 to TRBJ2-7; TRBD1 matches 8 bases. The V segment lost 3 bases and the J segment 3 bases; nucleotides outside the gene matches: 4. Germline CDR1 reads SQVTM; CDR2 reads ANQGSEA. CDR3 length: 13 residues. CDR3 DNA sequence: TGCAGCGTTGAGGCAGGGGGCGGCTACGAGCAGTACTTC. It yields the protein CSVEAGGGYEQYF.

The chain carries TRBV7-3 and TRBJ2-5, with TRBD2 matching over 9 bases. The length of the CDR3 is 15 residues. V lost 5 bases and J lost 5; bases outside the gene matches: 9. Germline V gene lookup returns CDR1 SGHTA and CDR2 FQGTGA. The CDR3 here is CASSPGTSRSETQYF. CDR3 nucleotide sequence: TGTGCCAGCAGCCCCGGGACTAGCAGATCGGAGACCCAGTACTTC.

This clone was recorded a few times. The chain uses TRBV6-6 and TRBJ1-4, with D perhaps TRBD1 (6 bases). The CDR3 covers 15 residues. Deletions cut 6 bases from V and 7 bases from J, with 18 bases between. Germline CDR1 MNHNY, CDR2 SVGAGI (reference sequence). The CDR3 nucleotides are TGTGCCAGCAGGAACCCAGGGGCGCGGATTGAAAAACTGTTTTTT. This codes for CASRNPGARIEKLFF.

This clone was seen only a few times. The rearrangement uses TRBV19 and TRBJ1-1, with a weak D call TRBD1 (5 bases). CDR1 and CDR2 (germline): LNHDA, SQIVND (reference sequence). The V end was cut by 3 bases, the J end by 2 bases, with 19 bases between. This CDR3 contains 17 residues. As DNA, the CDR3 is TGTGCCAGTAGTATCGGGCAGGGTAAGGGGTATAACACTGAAGCTTTCTTT. As protein: CASSIGQGKGYNTEAFF.

This clone was seen ten or more times. This chain joins TRBV29-1 and TRBJ1-5, with a tentative D call TRBD1 (5 bases). V was trimmed by 4 bases and J by 0 bases, leaving 10 bases between them. The CDR3 loop spans 14 amino acids. Germline CDR1 SQVTM, CDR2 ANQGSEA. The CDR3 region has the DNA TGCAGCGTTGTTGGGGGGGATAGCAATCAGCCCCAGCATTTT. Translating gives CSVVGGDSNQPQHF.